This TCR beta chain was documented in a study of T cells in Graves' hyperthyroidism and ophthalmopathy. Study conclusions and caveats: The model foresaw ophthalmopathy a median around seven months prior to onset.

Not enrolled were patients with uncontrolled infection, other autoimmune disease, pregnancy or lactation. Clinical symptoms, serum thyroxine and TRAb, thyroid ultrasound and orbital computed tomography together formed the diagnostic basis. About this clonotype itself: Its antigen is currently unknown.

The length of the CDR3 is 14 residues. Deletions cut 5 bases from V and 4 bases from J, with 12 bases between. The germline V gene encodes CDR1 SEHNR and CDR2 FQNEAQ (reference sequence). RNA transcripts were the template for amplifying TCR beta CDR3 regions. The HTBI set primed first-round TCR CDR3 RT-PCR. TCRdb re-called the multiplex PCR reads through MiXCR, storing one row per CDR3 protein. The table lists around 660,000 distinct CDR3 sequences, roughly 45% of them singletons. Sequencing used peripheral blood or thyroid tissue (not recorded which). This receptor was taken from an adult man with Graves' disease, either hyperthyroidism or ophthalmopathy (not recorded which). This rearrangement joins TRBV7-9 to TRBJ1-5; D is perhaps TRBD1 (5 bases). The CDR3 DNA follows: TGTGCCAGCAGCCATTGGGGGGTTAATCAGCCCCAGCATTTT. Amino acid sequence: CASSHWGVNQPQHF.